Shown below are 14 T cell receptor beta chains from a single sample sequenced in a study of shared clonotypes between healthy human individuals. Profiled with immunoSEQ multiplex PCR; TCRdb holds only in-frame clones, not every one. The top ten clones hold roughly 0.56% of a sample with 1,100,000 or so clones, roughly 74% of them seen once. The sample comprised memory CD4+ T cells from PBMCs. The subset: CD45RA-negative fraction. The receptor source for this set is a man aged 18-30 years in good health. Some clones in this sample may be carry-over from other donors' samples.

Worth noting for this clone: Other DNA variants within this sample encode the same CDR3. The V call is TRBV27, the J call TRBJ2-5; the D is unclear. Germline V gene data show CDR1 as MNHEY and CDR2 as SMNVEV (reference sequence). This CDR3 region has 13 residues. The germline V and J ends were trimmed by 3 bases and 5 bases, with 10 bases remaining between them. The CDR3 nucleotides read TGTGCCAGCAGTTTCCTTGCCCGGGAGACCCAGTACTTC. The encoded protein is CASSFLARETQYF.

This clone was counted a single time. The V gene is TRBV7-2, the J gene TRBJ2-2, with D perhaps TRBD1 (5 bases). Per germline, CDR1 SGHTA and CDR2 FQGNSA. The CDR3 runs to 13 residues. V lost 2 bases and J lost 5, with 6 bases in between. CDR3 DNA sequence: TGTGCCAGCAGCTTACGACAGACCGGGGAGCTGTTTTTT. Protein sequence: CASSLRQTGELFF.

The chain couples TRBV4-3 to TRBJ2-2; 11 bases align to TRBD2. Germline trimming cut 1 base from V and 4 bases from J; bases unmatched to any gene: 5. Germline assignment: CDR1 LGHNA and CDR2 YSLEER. CDR3 length: 17 residues. This CDR3 reads CASSQGGTSGSTGELFF. The CDR3 coding sequence is TGCGCCAGCAGCCAAGGCGGTACTAGCGGGAGCACCGGGGAGCTGTTTTTT.

The gene calls are TRBV7-3 and TRBJ2-1; no reliable D call. CDR3 length: 12 residues. CDR1 SGHTA and CDR2 FQGTGA come from the germline V gene. V lost 4 bases and J lost 9, with 10 bases in between. The CDR3, as DNA: TGTGCCAGCAGCTCCACTCTAGGTGAGCAGTTCTTC. Amino acid sequence: CASSSTLGEQFF. The full variable domain, in which reference TRBV7-3 and TRBJ2-1 provide the parts outside the CDR3, is GAGVSQTPSNKVTEKGKYVELRCDPISGHTALYWYRQSLGQGPEFLIYFQGTGAADDSGLPNDRFFAVRPEGSVSTLKIQRTERGDSAVYLCASSSTLGEQFFGPGTRLTVL.

The chain employs TRBV6-1 and TRBJ2-1; TRBD2 matches 14 bases. This CDR3 region has 15 residues. V trimming: 5 bases; J trimming: 9 bases; junction bases outside the gene matches: 6. CDR1 is MNHNS and CDR2 is SASEGT in the germline V gene. DNA for the CDR3: TGTGCCAGCAGTCGAGGGACTAGCGGGAGTCCTGAGCAGTTCTTC. This translates into CASSRGTSGSPEQFF.

The V gene is TRBV28, the J gene TRBJ1-4; D might be TRBD1 (6 bases). This CDR3 has 15 amino acids. Germline-derived CDR1 and CDR2 are MDHEN and SYDVKM. Trimming removed 4 bases at V and 3 bases at J, with 12 bases between. CDR3: CASSSTGMANEKLFF. CDR3 DNA sequence: TGTGCCAGCAGTTCTACAGGGATGGCTAATGAAAAACTGTTTTTT.

The rearrangement joins TRBV28 to TRBJ1-2, with 8 nucleotides matching TRBD1. This CDR3 contains 12 residues. The J segment lost 8 bases and the V segment lost 6 bases, leaving 5 bases of the junction unmatched. CDR1 and CDR2 from the germline V gene are MDHEN and SYDVKM. The CDR3 protein is CASSWTGHGYTF. The CDR3 coding sequence is TGTGCCAGCAGCTGGACAGGGCACGGCTACACCTTC.

The chain carries TRBV30 and TRBJ2-6; weak D call: TRBD1 (6 bases). Germline CDR1 and CDR2: GTSNPN and SVGIG (reference sequence). V dropped 3 bases and J dropped 2 bases, with 20 bases sitting between them. CDR3 length: 18 amino acids. The DNA of the CDR3 is TGTGCCTGGAGGAGTAAACAGGGTGCGTCGGCTGGGGCCAACGTCCTGACTTTC. It translates to CAWRSKQGASAGANVLTF.

The chain links TRBV7-2 to TRBJ1-5; 11 positions match TRBD1. Germline CDR1 reads SGHTA; CDR2 reads FQGNSA. V gave up 5 bases and J gave up 0 bases; unmatched junction bases: 12. This CDR3 is built from 19 residues. CDR3 sequence (DNA): TGTGCCAGCAGCCGACGGGACAGGGGGAGGGGGTCTAGCAATCAGCCCCAGCATTTT. Translated: CASSRRDRGRGSSNQPQHF.

This chain links TRBV7-9 with TRBJ1-5, with a possible D match to TRBD1 (6 bases). Germline CDR1 and CDR2: SEHNR and FQNEAQ (reference sequence). CDR3 length: 14 residues. V dropped 5 bases and J dropped 3 bases, with 11 bases sitting between them. CDR3 region: CASSIQGNNQPQHF. The CDR3 DNA follows: TGTGCCAGCAGCATACAGGGAAACAATCAGCCCCAGCATTTT.

This clone was recorded many times. The chain joins TRBV6-5 to TRBJ1-2, with a possible D match to TRBD1 (6 bases). V was shortened by 0 bases and J by 6 bases, with 14 bases between the two germline ends. CDR1 is MNHEY and CDR2 is SVGAGI in the germline V gene. The CDR3 contains 15 residues. The DNA of the CDR3 is TGTGCCAGCAGTTACTCGATAACCACAGGGAATGGCTACACCTTC. Protein: CASSYSITTGNGYTF.

The chain couples TRBV30 to TRBJ2-4; weak D call: TRBD2 (5 bases). Germline V gene lookup returns CDR1 GTSNPN and CDR2 SVGIG (reference sequence). The CDR3 is 15 amino acids. The V end was cut by 3 bases, the J end by 0 bases, with 12 bases between. CDR3 sequence reads: CAWSPTGLAKNIQYF. DNA for the CDR3: TGTGCCTGGAGCCCAACGGGATTAGCCAAAAACATTCAGTACTTC.

The chain uses TRBV28 and TRBJ2-7; a weak D match, TRBD2 (5 bases). The CDR3 has 15 amino acids. Germline assignment: CDR1 MDHEN and CDR2 SYDVKM. V lost 4 bases, J lost 0 bases, and 13 bases lay in between. CDR3 protein: CASSSLRVASYEQYF. CDR3 in DNA: TGTGCCAGCAGTTCCCTGCGGGTAGCCTCCTACGAGCAGTACTTC.

The chain links TRBV28 to TRBJ2-7, with D possibly called TRBD1 or TRBD2 (5 bases each). This CDR3 is built from 15 residues. Germline CDR1 is MDHEN and CDR2 is SYDVKM. Trimming removed 8 bases at V and 3 bases at J, with 20 bases between. The CDR3, as DNA: TGTGCCAGCGGCCCGCCGGGAAAAGGGGTCTACGAGCAGTACTTC. Translating it yields CASGPPGKGVYEQYF.